This T cell receptor beta chain was observed in a study of chronic HIV infection and antiretroviral therapy. This clonotype was observed a few times. TCRdb independently ran MiXCR on the 5' RACE reads; one entry per CDR3 protein. Here the sample spans some 43,000 distinct CDR3 sequences, approximately 19% being singletons. Germline V gives CDR1 MDHEN, CDR2 SYDVKM. The CDR3 has 10 amino acids. V shed 6 bases and J shed 11 bases, with 8 bases lying between them. V is TRBV28 and J is TRBJ1-5; D is ambiguous. The TCR comes from an adult who had HIV and had not received antiretroviral therapy, or was an uninfected healthy control (not recorded which). What was sequenced was peripheral blood. The CDR3 DNA reads as TGTGCCAGCAGCCGCTCCGCCCAGCATTTT. This codes for CASSRSAQHF. Full variable domain (rest looked up from reference TRBV28 and TRBJ1-5): DVKVTQSSRYLVKRTGEKVFLECVQDMDHENMFWYRQDPGLGLRLIYFSYDVKMKEKGDIPEGYSVSREKKERFSLILESASTNQTSMYLCASSRSAQHFGDGTRLSIL.